One and the same sample provided the 2 T cell receptor beta chains below, sequenced in a study of control samples from healthy donors and cancer patients. Data came from immunoSEQ multiplex PCR; TCRdb stores just in-frame clones and leaves some out. The table lists about 140,000 clones, roughly 94% of them singletons, with roughly 13% in the top ten. The sample consisted of blood. The source of these receptors is a man aged 35 to 55 in good health.

The chain has TRBV4-1 and TRBJ1-1, with TRBD1 matching over 7 bases. Germline V gene lookup returns CDR1 MGHRA and CDR2 YSYEKL. Trimming removed 1 base from V and 3 bases from J; junction bases left unmatched: 2. The CDR3 extends over 14 amino acids. CDR3 sequence (DNA): TGCGCCAGCAGCCAAGCAACAGGGGACACTGAAGCTTTCTTT. Translated: CASSQATGDTEAFF.

CDR3 DNA sequence: TGCGCCAGCAGCCCCCTTACACCGGGACAGGCATTAATGGGGGGGGCCAACGTCCTGACTTTC. This encodes CASSPLTPGQALMGGANVLTF. The rearrangement joins TRBV5-1 to TRBJ2-6; 8 nucleotides agree with TRBD1. The trim removed 4 bases at V and 4 bases at J, leaving 22 bases unmatched. The CDR3 is 21 amino acids. Germline values: CDR1 SGHRS, CDR2 YFSETQ.